Here is one TCR beta chain with its context. The data were obtained in a study of T cells in localized non-small cell lung cancer. Only in-frame clones appear in the TCRdb table, and some are missing; sequencing was by immunoSEQ multiplex PCR. The data show fewer than 9,000 clones, about 89% seen once. Specimen: peripheral blood, collected before any cancer treatment. The sequence was obtained from a male donor at least 60 years old with stage III lung adenocarcinoma.

CDR3 sequence (DNA): TGTGCCAGCAGTCTCTTCGGCAGGGACAATCAGCCCCAGCATTTT. It encodes CASSLFGRDNQPQHF. The chain links TRBV28 to TRBJ1-5; D possibly corresponds to TRBD1 (5 bases). CDR3 length equals 15 residues. Trimming took 5 bases from V and 3 from J, leaving 14 bases between them. Germline V CDR1 and CDR2: MDHEN, SYDVKM.